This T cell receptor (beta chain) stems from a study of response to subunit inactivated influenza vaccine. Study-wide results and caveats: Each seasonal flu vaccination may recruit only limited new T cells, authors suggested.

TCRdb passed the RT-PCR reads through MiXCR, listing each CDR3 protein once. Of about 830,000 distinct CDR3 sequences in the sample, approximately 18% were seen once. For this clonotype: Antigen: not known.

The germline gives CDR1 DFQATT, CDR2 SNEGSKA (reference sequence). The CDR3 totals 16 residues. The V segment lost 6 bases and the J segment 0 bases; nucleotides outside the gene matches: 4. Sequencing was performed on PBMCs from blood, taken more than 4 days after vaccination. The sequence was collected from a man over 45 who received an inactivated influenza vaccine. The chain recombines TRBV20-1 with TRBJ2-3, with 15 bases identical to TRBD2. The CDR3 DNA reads TGCAGTGCCCTTGGACTAGCGGGGGGGAGCACAGATACGCAGTATTTT. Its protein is CSALGLAGGSTDTQYF.